These T cell receptor beta chains were read from a single sample in a study of vaccination effects on CD4 cells after COVID-19. The antigens these receptors bind are not known. Data came from immunoSEQ multiplex PCR; TCRdb stores just in-frame clones and leaves some out. The sample includes 50,000 to 65,000 clones, roughly 80% of them seen just once. The sample in question was CD4+ T cells from PBMCs cultured with HCoV-229E spike peptides, obtained before COVID-19 vaccination. These receptors were collected from a human donor who received a COVID-19 vaccine. Each CDR3 is given with its conserved first and last residue. A D gene is named only where the DNA matches it firmly. Expanded clones are given a class, and other clones once, few, many or no size at all.

V: TRBV18; D: TRBD1; J: TRBJ2-3; size: once; CDR3: CASSPSRGSDTQYF; DNA: TGTGCCAGCTCACCATCCAGGGGGTCAGATACGCAGTATTTT
V: TRBV2; D: NA; J: TRBJ1-1; size: NA; CDR3: CASQMNTEAFF; DNA: TGTGCCAGCCAGATGAACACTGAAGCTTTCTTT
V: TRBV6-5; D: NA; J: TRBJ1-3; size: NA; CDR3: CASSDRVPGNTIYF; DNA: TGTGCCAGCAGCGACCGGGTTCCTGGAAACACCATATATTTT
V: TRBV5-8; D: TRBD1; J: TRBJ1-1; size: few; CDR3: CASPEALTGDRTEAFF; DNA: TGTGCCAGCCCGGAGGCGCTGACAGGGGATAGAACTGAAGCTTTCTTT
V: TRBV18; D: TRBD1; J: TRBJ2-2; size: few; CDR3: CASSQYDRASNTGELFF; DNA: TGTGCCAGCTCTCAATACGACAGGGCTTCGAACACCGGGGAGCTGTTTTTT
V: TRBV3-1/TRBV3-2; D: TRBD1; J: TRBJ1-1; size: NA; CDR3: CASSRQGNTEAFF; DNA: TGTGCCAGCAGCCGACAGGGGAACACTGAAGCTTTCTTT
V: TRBV30; D: TRBD1; J: TRBJ1-5; size: NA; CDR3: CAWNRQGRNQPQHF; DNA: TGTGCCTGGAACCGACAGGGCCGCAATCAGCCCCAGCATTTT
V: TRBV6-5; D: TRBD1; J: TRBJ1-2; size: NA; CDR3: CASSLQGLDGYTF; DNA: TGTGCCAGCAGCTTACAGGGGTTGGATGGCTACACCTTC
V: TRBV3-1/TRBV3-2; D: NA; J: TRBJ2-1; size: NA; CDR3: CASSRVPGLSGEQFF; DNA: TGTGCCAGCAGCCGGGTGCCGGGTTTGTCTGGTGAGCAGTTCTTC
V: TRBV19; D: TRBD1; J: TRBJ1-3; size: NA; CDR3: CASSTPGQRNTIYF; DNA: TGTGCCAGTAGTACTCCGGGACAGAGAAACACCATATATTTT
V: TRBV2; D: NA; J: TRBJ1-2; size: few; CDR3: CASYDRGIGYTF; DNA: TGTGCCAGCTATGACAGAGGGATCGGCTACACCTTC
V: TRBV7-9; D: NA; J: TRBJ1-1; size: few; CDR3: CASSLDTYTEAFF; DNA: TGTGCCAGCAGCCTCGACACCTACACTGAAGCTTTCTTT
V: TRBV3-1/TRBV3-2; D: NA; J: TRBJ1-4; size: NA; CDR3: CASSQTGGGGKLFF; DNA: TGTGCCAGCAGCCAAACCGGGGGAGGCGGAAAACTGTTTTTT
V: TRBV28; D: NA; J: TRBJ2-2; size: NA; CDR3: CASRSRTTNTGELFF; DNA: TGTGCCAGCAGGAGCCGGACGACGAACACCGGGGAGCTGTTTTTT
V: TRBV7-3; D: TRBD2; J: TRBJ2-1; size: NA; CDR3: CASSLTGSGGANEQFF; DNA: TGTGCCAGCAGCTTAACGGGTTCGGGGGGGGCGAATGAGCAGTTCTTC
V: TRBV7-8; D: NA; J: TRBJ1-2; size: NA; CDR3: CASSLVQSGYGYTF; DNA: TGTGCCAGCAGCTTAGTACAATCGGGATATGGCTACACCTTC
V: TRBV19; D: NA; J: TRBJ1-4; size: NA; CDR3: CASSIRVTNEKLFF; DNA: TGTGCCAGTAGTATTAGGGTGACTAATGAAAAACTGTTTTTT
V: TRBV7-3; D: NA; J: TRBJ1-5; size: few; CDR3: CASSPAVHQPQHF; DNA: TGTGCCAGCAGCCCGGCCGTTCATCAGCCCCAGCATTTT
V: TRBV24-1; D: NA; J: TRBJ2-3; size: NA; CDR3: CATSDPDSADTQYF; DNA: TGTGCCACCAGTGATCCCGACAGTGCAGATACGCAGTATTTT
V: TRBV6-2/TRBV6-3; D: TRBD1; J: TRBJ1-6; size: NA; CDR3: CASSSGTDNSPLHF; DNA: TGTGCCAGCAGTTCCGGGACAGATAATTCACCCCTCCACTTT
V: TRBV12-3/TRBV12-4; D: NA; J: TRBJ1-5; size: few; CDR3: CASSSRDQPQHF; DNA: TGTGCCAGCAGTTCGAGGGATCAGCCCCAGCATTTT
V: TRBV24-1; D: TRBD2; J: TRBJ2-1; size: NA; CDR3: CATSDPTPRASGAYNEQFF; DNA: TGTGCCACCAGTGATCCTACCCCACGGGCTAGCGGAGCCTACAATGAGCAGTTCTTC
V: TRBV5-4; D: NA; J: TRBJ2-3; size: NA; CDR3: CASSPSRVLADTQYF; DNA: TGTGCCAGCAGTCCGTCGAGGGTGTTGGCAGATACGCAGTATTTT
V: TRBV19; D: TRBD1; J: TRBJ1-1; size: NA; CDR3: CASSLPGQGARNTEAFF; DNA: TGTGCCAGTAGTCTTCCGGGACAGGGGGCCCGCAACACTGAAGCTTTCTTT
V: TRBV5-1; D: NA; J: TRBJ1-1; size: NA; CDR3: CASSLEGAPAATEAFF; DNA: TGCGCCAGCAGCTTGGAGGGTGCCCCAGCAGCCACTGAAGCTTTCTTT
V: TRBV6-5; D: NA; J: TRBJ1-2; size: few; CDR3: CASSLAGEPNYGYTF; DNA: TGTGCCAGCAGTCTAGCAGGCGAACCTAACTATGGCTACACCTTC
V: TRBV6-2/TRBV6-3; D: NA; J: TRBJ2-2; size: NA; CDR3: CASSPRATLGVLFF; DNA: TGTGCCAGCAGTCCGCGGGCCACATTGGGGGTGCTGTTTTTT
V: TRBV6-1; D: TRBD2; J: TRBJ2-1; size: NA; CDR3: CASSEVGSGGWDEQFF; DNA: TGTGCCAGCAGTGAAGTGGGTAGCGGGGGGTGGGATGAGCAGTTCTTC
V: TRBV7-5; D: NA; J: TRBJ1-4; size: NA; CDR3: CARSLGTDPRRDEKLFF; DNA: TGTGCCAGAAGCTTAGGAACAGATCCCCGCCGGGATGAAAAACTGTTTTTT
V: TRBV18; D: TRBD1; J: TRBJ1-2; size: NA; CDR3: CASSPGQGDGYTF; DNA: TGTGCCAGCTCACCAGGACAGGGAGATGGCTACACCTTC
V: TRBV2; D: TRBD2; J: TRBJ2-1; size: few; CDR3: CASSATASGWNEQFF; DNA: TGTGCCAGCAGTGCGACGGCTAGCGGGTGGAATGAGCAGTTCTTC
V: TRBV29-1; D: NA; J: TRBJ1-4; size: NA; CDR3: CSAGGVGGEKLFF; DNA: TGCAGCGCAGGCGGGGTTGGAGGTGAAAAACTGTTTTTT
V: TRBV13; D: NA; J: TRBJ1-1; size: NA; CDR3: CASSPTRRDPNTEAFF; DNA: TGTGCCAGCAGCCCCACCCGACGGGACCCTAACACTGAAGCTTTCTTT
V: TRBV5-1; D: NA; J: TRBJ2-1; size: NA; CDR3: CASTSRTAYNEQFF; DNA: TGCGCCAGCACATCCCGGACAGCCTACAATGAGCAGTTCTTC
V: TRBV27; D: NA; J: TRBJ2-1; size: few; CDR3: CASSLSQSTYNEQFF; DNA: TGTGCCAGCAGTTTATCACAGTCGACTTACAATGAGCAGTTCTTC
V: TRBV5-1; D: TRBD2; J: TRBJ2-2; size: NA; CDR3: CASRGLAGTGELFF; DNA: TGCGCCAGCCGAGGACTAGCGGGAACCGGGGAGCTGTTTTTT
V: TRBV27; D: NA; J: TRBJ1-3; size: NA; CDR3: CASRSSGNTIYF; DNA: TGTGCCAGCAGGTCTTCTGGAAACACCATATATTTT
V: TRBV29-1; D: NA; J: TRBJ2-2; size: NA; CDR3: CSGQSQNTGELFF; DNA: TGCAGTGGGCAAAGCCAGAACACCGGGGAGCTGTTTTTT
V: TRBV6-2/TRBV6-3; D: TRBD1; J: TRBJ1-5; size: few; CDR3: CASSRQGVPQPQHF; DNA: TGTGCCAGCAGCAGACAGGGGGTCCCTCAGCCCCAGCATTTT
V: TRBV18; D: TRBD1; J: TRBJ1-2; size: NA; CDR3: CASSDSIDRVDGYTF; DNA: TGTGCCAGCTCCGACTCAATCGACAGGGTAGACGGCTACACCTTC
V: TRBV10-3; D: TRBD1; J: TRBJ1-5; size: NA; CDR3: CAISESDRVYQPQHF; DNA: TGTGCCATCAGTGAGTCGGACAGGGTTTACCAGCCCCAGCATTTT
V: TRBV6-6; D: NA; J: TRBJ1-1; size: NA; CDR3: CASSYSRGGAFF; DNA: TGTGCCAGCAGTTACTCGAGGGGGGGTGCTTTCTTT
V: TRBV5-1; D: TRBD1; J: TRBJ2-5; size: NA; CDR3: CASSPTEQGTETQYF; DNA: TGCGCCAGCAGCCCTACCGAACAGGGGACAGAGACCCAGTACTTC
V: TRBV6-1; D: NA; J: TRBJ1-2; size: NA; CDR3: CASSEGGGQVDGYTF; DNA: TGTGCCAGCAGTGAAGGGGGTGGGCAGGTCGATGGCTACACCTTC
V: TRBV18; D: TRBD1; J: TRBJ2-1; size: NA; CDR3: CASSPGTGNYNEQFF; DNA: TGTGCCAGCTCACCAGGGACAGGGAACTACAATGAGCAGTTCTTC
V: TRBV5-1; D: NA; J: TRBJ2-5; size: NA; CDR3: CASSLTLSQETQYF; DNA: TGCGCCAGCAGCTTGACACTGTCACAAGAGACCCAGTACTTC
V: TRBV2; D: NA; J: TRBJ2-2; size: NA; CDR3: CASSVRQNTGELFF; DNA: TGTGCCAGCAGTGTGCGGCAGAACACCGGGGAGCTGTTTTTT
V: TRBV7-2; D: NA; J: TRBJ1-1; size: NA; CDR3: CASLRGANTEAFF; DNA: TGTGCCAGCTTGCGGGGGGCGAACACTGAAGCTTTCTTT
V: TRBV6-5; D: NA; J: TRBJ2-1; size: NA; CDR3: CASSYRGPTGEQFF; DNA: TGTGCCAGCAGTTACCGGGGACCGACTGGTGAGCAGTTCTTC
V: TRBV4-1; D: NA; J: TRBJ2-5; size: NA; CDR3: CASSQVSPGQETQYF; DNA: TGCGCCAGCAGCCAAGTTTCCCCGGGGCAAGAGACCCAGTACTTC
V: TRBV7-9; D: NA; J: TRBJ2-5; size: NA; CDR3: CASSLAFRAGETQYF; DNA: TGTGCCAGCAGCTTAGCCTTCAGGGCTGGGGAGACCCAGTACTTC
V: TRBV6-6; D: NA; J: TRBJ1-4; size: once; CDR3: CASSPRIGRDGEKLFF; DNA: TGTGCCAGCAGTCCGCGGATAGGCAGGGATGGTGAAAAACTGTTTTTT
V: TRBV5-1; D: NA; J: TRBJ2-5; size: NA; CDR3: CASSLNGFQETQYF; DNA: TGCGCCAGCAGCTTGAACGGATTCCAAGAGACCCAGTACTTC
V: TRBV5-4; D: NA; J: TRBJ2-5; size: few; CDR3: CASSARGRETQYF; DNA: TGTGCCAGCAGCGCTAGGGGTCGGGAGACCCAGTACTTC
V: TRBV24-1; D: NA; J: TRBJ2-6; size: NA; CDR3: CATEGRGANVLTF; DNA: TGTGCCACCGAGGGGAGGGGGGCCAACGTCCTGACTTTC
V: TRBV12-3/TRBV12-4; D: TRBD1; J: TRBJ1-1; size: NA; CDR3: CASSLDRDTEAFF; DNA: TGTGCCAGCAGTCTGGACAGGGACACTGAAGCTTTCTTT
V: TRBV10-3; D: NA; J: TRBJ1-3; size: NA; CDR3: CATRDSGNTIYF; DNA: TGTGCCACCCGGGATTCTGGAAACACCATATATTTT
V: TRBV6-5; D: NA; J: TRBJ1-1; size: NA; CDR3: CASSYSIGPGRVAFF; DNA: TGTGCCAGCAGTTACTCGATTGGGCCCGGCCGAGTAGCTTTCTTT
V: TRBV5-1; D: NA; J: TRBJ2-3; size: few; CDR3: CASSLGARRGWTDTQYF; DNA: TGCGCCAGCAGCTTAGGAGCAAGAAGGGGATGGACAGATACGCAGTATTTT